Listed below are T cell receptor beta chains from one sample, sequenced in a study of T cells in Graves' hyperthyroidism and ophthalmopathy. TCRdb processed the multiplex PCR reads anew with MiXCR; each CDR3 protein has one entry. The data contain more than 500,000 distinct CDR3 sequences, over 45% of them singletons. Specimen: peripheral blood or thyroid tissue (not recorded which). These receptors came from an adult woman with Graves' disease, either hyperthyroidism or ophthalmopathy (not recorded which). The conserved cysteine and the conserved F or W are not part of the CDR3 here. The order of the fields is clone size, V gene, CDR3 protein. Only part of the rows carry a size: once, few, many, or a class if the clone is expanded.

size: few; V: TRBV27; CDR3: ASSRSGGANVLT
size: NA; V: TRBV20-1; CDR3: SARSGTSAYEQY
size: many; V: TRBV20-1; CDR3: SAREINEKLF
size: NA; V: TRBV20-1; CDR3: SARVTDRENQPQH
size: once; V: TRBV2; CDR3: ASSSGTDEAF
size: NA; V: TRBV2; CDR3: ASSKGNNSPLH
size: many; V: TRBV7-2; CDR3: ASSLVPRARVPDGYT
size: many; V: TRBV12-3/TRBV12-4; CDR3: ASSQDRGNSPLH
size: NA; V: TRBV29-1; CDR3: SGGTGSGYT
size: many; V: TRBV12-5; CDR3: ASALEVETQY
size: medium-sized; V: TRBV12-3/TRBV12-4; CDR3: ASSLGIVGAF
size: many; V: TRBV9; CDR3: ASDPWGGTGELF